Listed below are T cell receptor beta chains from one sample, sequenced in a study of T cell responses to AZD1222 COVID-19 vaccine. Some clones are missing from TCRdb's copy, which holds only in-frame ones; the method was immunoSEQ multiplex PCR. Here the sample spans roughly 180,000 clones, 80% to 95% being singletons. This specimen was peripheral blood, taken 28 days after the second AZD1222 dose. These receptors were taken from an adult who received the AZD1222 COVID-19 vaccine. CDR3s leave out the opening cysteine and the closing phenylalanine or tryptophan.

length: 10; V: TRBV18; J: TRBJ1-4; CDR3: ASSPVGEKLF
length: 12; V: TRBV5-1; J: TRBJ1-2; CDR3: ASSLVAGSYGYT
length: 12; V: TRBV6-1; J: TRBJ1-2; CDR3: ASTETGANYGYT
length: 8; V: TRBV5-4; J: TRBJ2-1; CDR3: ASSPRGQF
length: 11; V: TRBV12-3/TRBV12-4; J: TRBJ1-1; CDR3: ASSSQKNTEAF
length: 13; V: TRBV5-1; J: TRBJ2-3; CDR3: ASSLGDRDTDTQY
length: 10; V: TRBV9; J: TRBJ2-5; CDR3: ASSIDQGTQY
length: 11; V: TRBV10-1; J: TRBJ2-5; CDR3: ASSETGRGTQY
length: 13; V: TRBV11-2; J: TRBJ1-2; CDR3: ASSLGQARLYGYT
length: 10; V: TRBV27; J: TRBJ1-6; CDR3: ASSLDRTREI
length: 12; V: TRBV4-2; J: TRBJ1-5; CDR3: ASSQVGSPQPQH
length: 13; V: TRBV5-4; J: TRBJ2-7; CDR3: ASSLGRGPTYEQY
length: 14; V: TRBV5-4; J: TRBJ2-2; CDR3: ASSLVSGGPPGELF
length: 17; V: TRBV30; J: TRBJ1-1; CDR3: AWSPTLGHNIVGNTEAF
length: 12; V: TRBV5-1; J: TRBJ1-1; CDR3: ASSDGGVITEAF
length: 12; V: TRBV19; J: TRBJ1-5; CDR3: ASSMGTGHQPQH
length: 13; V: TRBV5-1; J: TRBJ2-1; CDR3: ASSTGLAVYNEQF
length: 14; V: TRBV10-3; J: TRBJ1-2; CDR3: AISEFAGDSRYGYT
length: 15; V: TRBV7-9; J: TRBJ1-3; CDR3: ASSLDTRRGSGNTIY
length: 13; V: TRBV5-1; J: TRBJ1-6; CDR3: ASSPDRRPNSPLH
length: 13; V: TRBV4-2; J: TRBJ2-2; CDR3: ASIMGGADTGELF
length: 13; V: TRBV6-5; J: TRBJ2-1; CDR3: ASSRPRTGRNEQF
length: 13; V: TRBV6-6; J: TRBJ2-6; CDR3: ASRGTGAGANVLT
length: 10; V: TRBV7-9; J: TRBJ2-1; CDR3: ASSRSYNEQF
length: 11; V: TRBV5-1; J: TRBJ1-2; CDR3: ASSLGHGDGYT
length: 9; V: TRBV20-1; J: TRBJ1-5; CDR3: SASRGLGQH
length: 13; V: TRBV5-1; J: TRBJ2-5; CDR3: ASSFGVAFQETQY
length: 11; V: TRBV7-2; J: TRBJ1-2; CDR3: ASSPPDSYGYT
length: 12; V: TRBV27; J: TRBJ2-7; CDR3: ASTVSGRLYEQY
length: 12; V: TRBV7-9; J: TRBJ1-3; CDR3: ASSLQGAGNTIY
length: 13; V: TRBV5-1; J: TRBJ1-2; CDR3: ASSLVGTSNYGYT
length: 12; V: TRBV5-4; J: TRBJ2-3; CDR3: ASSTGRRTDTQY
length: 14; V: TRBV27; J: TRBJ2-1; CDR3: ASSLSAGGYYNEQF
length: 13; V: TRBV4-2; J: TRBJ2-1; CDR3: ASSQEGGSYNEQF
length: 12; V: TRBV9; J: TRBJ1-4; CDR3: ASSPSGPSEKLF
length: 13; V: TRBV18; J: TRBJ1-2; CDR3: ASWRDGEPNYGYT
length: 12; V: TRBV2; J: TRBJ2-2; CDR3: ASNDRGNSGELF
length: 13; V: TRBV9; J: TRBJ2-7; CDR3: ASSATVGGGAEQY
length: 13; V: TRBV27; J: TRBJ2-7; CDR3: ASSFWQGRTYEQY
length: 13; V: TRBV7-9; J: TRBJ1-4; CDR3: ASSLESATNEKLF
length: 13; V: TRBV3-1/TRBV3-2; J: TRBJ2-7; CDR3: ASSQRTSGRNEQY
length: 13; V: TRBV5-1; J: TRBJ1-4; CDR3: ASSLSQGMGEKLF
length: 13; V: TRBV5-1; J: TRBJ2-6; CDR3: ASSRPASGANVLT
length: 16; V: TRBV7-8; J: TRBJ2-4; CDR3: ASSPPWGSDLAKNIQY
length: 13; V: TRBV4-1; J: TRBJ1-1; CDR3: ASSRGTGAITEAF
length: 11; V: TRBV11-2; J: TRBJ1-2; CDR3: ASSLAGNYGYT
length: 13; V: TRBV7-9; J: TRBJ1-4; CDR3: ASSTLTDRNEKLF
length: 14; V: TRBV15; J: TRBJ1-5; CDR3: ATSIRQGYGDQPQH
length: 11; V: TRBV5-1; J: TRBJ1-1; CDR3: ATRTAMNTEAF